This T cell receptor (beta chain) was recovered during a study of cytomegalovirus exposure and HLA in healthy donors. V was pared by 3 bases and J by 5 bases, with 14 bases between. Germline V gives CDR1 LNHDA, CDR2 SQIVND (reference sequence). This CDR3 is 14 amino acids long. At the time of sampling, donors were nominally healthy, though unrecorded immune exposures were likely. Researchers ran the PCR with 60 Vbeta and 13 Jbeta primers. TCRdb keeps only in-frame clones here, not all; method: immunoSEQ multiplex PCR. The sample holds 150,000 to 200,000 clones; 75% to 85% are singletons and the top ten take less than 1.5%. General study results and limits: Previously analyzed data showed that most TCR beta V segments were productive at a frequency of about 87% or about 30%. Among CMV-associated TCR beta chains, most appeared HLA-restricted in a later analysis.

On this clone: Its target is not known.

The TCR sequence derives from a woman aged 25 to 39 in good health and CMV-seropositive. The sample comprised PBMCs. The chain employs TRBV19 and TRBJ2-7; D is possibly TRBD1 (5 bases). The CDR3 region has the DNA TGTGCCAGTAGTATTACCCAGGGTGGCCACGAGCAGTACTTC. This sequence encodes CASSITQGGHEQYF.